The rows below give T cell receptor beta chains drawn from one sample of a study of OX40 agonist ivuxolimab in advanced cancers. Only in-frame clones appear in the TCRdb table, and some are missing; sequencing was by immunoSEQ multiplex PCR. The data show roughly 100,000 clones, over 75% seen once. The sample was CD4+ or CD8+ T cells sorted from blood, taken in a trial of the OX40 agonist ivuxolimab. Every receptor here comes from an adult with an advanced solid tumor such as melanoma, head and neck, liver or kidney cancer. Each CDR3 is given with its conserved first and last residue.

J,V,CDR3
TRBJ2-5,TRBV30,CAWSTSEETQYF
TRBJ1-2,TRBV30,CAWGQNYGYTF
TRBJ2-5,TRBV30,CAWSVSSRETQYF
TRBJ2-1,TRBV7-9,CASSSGLYNEQFF
TRBJ2-7,TRBV6-1,CASSETLGTAIYEQYF
TRBJ1-5,TRBV28,CATVSAGGYQPQHF
TRBJ2-2,TRBV21-1,CASSGGQGAGTGELFF
TRBJ2-3,TRBV6-1,CASSAGGGTDTQYF
TRBJ1-3,TRBV6-1,CASRKQEWNTIYF
TRBJ1-3,TRBV7-9,CASSATGSGNTIYF
TRBJ1-6,TRBV27,CASSLEGWHSPLHF
TRBJ1-3,TRBV5-1,CASSTTGDGNTIYF
TRBJ1-1,TRBV7-8,CASTPGLVNTEAFF
TRBJ2-3,TRBV11-2,CASSLVGGGWDTQYF
TRBJ2-7,TRBV5-1,CASSLEAISYEQYF
TRBJ2-1,TRBV1,CTSSQEGRTSGGAYYNLYNEQFF
TRBJ1-6,TRBV7-9,CASSSGTPNNSPLHF
TRBJ2-5,TRBV10-3,CAISEGGTETQYF
TRBJ2-7,TRBV5-6,CASSPQPVAREQYF
TRBJ1-1,TRBV6-5,CASIRTGRITEAFF
TRBJ2-7,TRBV19,CASSTGQGGYEQYF
TRBJ2-7,TRBV5-1,CASSPEGLSYEQYF
TRBJ2-3,TRBV18,CASSLRETDTQYF
TRBJ2-5,TRBV6-1,CASSAGQGLTVETQYF
TRBJ1-4,TRBV7-2,CASSFGPGGTNEKLFF
TRBJ1-1,TRBV9,CASSEGTAEAFF
TRBJ2-4,TRBV7-2,CASSLGRGGYIQYF
TRBJ2-1,TRBV4-1,CASTSGTGSYNEQFF
TRBJ2-3,TRBV29-1,CSVEASTSTDTQYF
TRBJ1-3,TRBV5-5,CASSLDRSLSSGNTIYF
TRBJ2-7,TRBV29-1,CSALASATYEQYF
TRBJ2-5,TRBV28,CASSSGTGGYQETQYF
TRBJ2-3,TRBV7-9,CASSLSGAGVTDTQYF